This is a list of T cell receptor beta chains from one sample in a study of blood T cell repertoires in COVID-19. The assay was immunoSEQ multiplex PCR, and TCRdb's table has in-frame clones only and misses some. Of about 270,000 clones detected, 91% appear once; the ten largest clones hold approximately 3%. The specimen sequenced was PBMCs or T cells enriched from blood (not recorded which). All receptors come from a man aged 35 to 55 who had been exposed to COVID-19. CDR3s include the opening cysteine and the closing phenylalanine or tryptophan. D genes are given only for firm matches. Clone size, where shown, is once, few, many, or a class for clones that have expanded.

CDR3nt: TGTGCCAGCAGCTTAGCGGGAGATGGGAATGAGCAGTTCTTC; CDR3aa: CASSLAGDGNEQFF; v_gene: TRBV7-3; abundance: NA; j_gene: TRBJ2-1; d_gene: TRBD2
CDR3nt: TGTGCCAGCTCACCACGATCAGCGGTTGAGTCCAATGAGCAGTTCTTC; CDR3aa: CASSPRSAVESNEQFF; v_gene: TRBV18; abundance: NA; j_gene: TRBJ2-1; d_gene: NA
CDR3nt: TGTGCCAGCGGAATACAGGGTAACTACGAGCAGTACTTC; CDR3aa: CASGIQGNYEQYF; v_gene: TRBV2; abundance: NA; j_gene: TRBJ2-7; d_gene: NA
CDR3nt: TGTGCCAGCAGCTTGGCCCGAGGGGGCAGTCAGCCCCAGCATTTT; CDR3aa: CASSLARGGSQPQHF; v_gene: TRBV5-5; abundance: NA; j_gene: TRBJ1-5; d_gene: TRBD1
CDR3nt: TGTGCCAGCAGCCCCCTTCCCCAGGGCACAGATACGCAGTATTTT; CDR3aa: CASSPLPQGTDTQYF; v_gene: TRBV5-4; abundance: once; j_gene: TRBJ2-3; d_gene: NA
CDR3nt: TGTGCCAGCAGTTCGGACAGGGGGGCAGATACGCAGTATTTT; CDR3aa: CASSSDRGADTQYF; v_gene: TRBV28; abundance: NA; j_gene: TRBJ2-3; d_gene: TRBD1
CDR3nt: TGTGCCTGGACAAAAAGACCAGGACAGGACCATGGCTACACCTTC; CDR3aa: CAWTKRPGQDHGYTF; v_gene: TRBV30; abundance: NA; j_gene: TRBJ1-2; d_gene: TRBD1
CDR3nt: TGTGCCAGCAGACAACAGGGGGCGGAGTATGGCTACACCTTC; CDR3aa: CASRQQGAEYGYTF; v_gene: TRBV6-5; abundance: NA; j_gene: TRBJ1-2; d_gene: TRBD1
CDR3nt: TGTGCCAGCACCTCGCGGACAGGAAACACCGGGGAGCTGTTTTTT; CDR3aa: CASTSRTGNTGELFF; v_gene: TRBV9; abundance: once; j_gene: TRBJ2-2; d_gene: TRBD1
CDR3nt: TGCAGCGTTGAAGTTCCCGGGGGTACCTACGAGCAGTACTTC; CDR3aa: CSVEVPGGTYEQYF; v_gene: TRBV29-1; abundance: NA; j_gene: TRBJ2-7; d_gene: NA
CDR3nt: TGTGCCAGTAGTACCTCAGTGAACACTGAAGCTTTCTTT; CDR3aa: CASSTSVNTEAFF; v_gene: TRBV19; abundance: NA; j_gene: TRBJ1-1; d_gene: NA
CDR3nt: TGCGCCAGCAGCCCCTTAGCAGGAGGGCCTGGCGAGCAGTACTTC; CDR3aa: CASSPLAGGPGEQYF; v_gene: TRBV5-1; abundance: NA; j_gene: TRBJ2-7; d_gene: NA
CDR3nt: TGTGCCAGCAGCCGGGGACAGGGCGCTTATGGCTACACCTTC; CDR3aa: CASSRGQGAYGYTF; v_gene: TRBV5-6; abundance: once; j_gene: TRBJ1-2; d_gene: TRBD1
CDR3nt: TGTGCCAGCAGTTCCGACAGGGGAAGGGGCACTGAAGCTTTCTTT; CDR3aa: CASSSDRGRGTEAFF; v_gene: TRBV28; abundance: NA; j_gene: TRBJ1-1; d_gene: TRBD1
CDR3nt: TGTGCCAGTACCCCGAATCATATTGTCAGGGACACTGAAGCTTTCTTT; CDR3aa: CASTPNHIVRDTEAFF; v_gene: TRBV19; abundance: NA; j_gene: TRBJ1-1; d_gene: NA
CDR3nt: TGTGCCAGTAGTCGCCATCTAGGGACAGAAATATCGGCCGGGGAGCTGTTTTTT; CDR3aa: CASSRHLGTEISAGELFF; v_gene: TRBV19; abundance: NA; j_gene: TRBJ2-2; d_gene: TRBD1
CDR3nt: TGTGCCAGCAGCTTATGGGGGGTTCATGGCTACACCTTC; CDR3aa: CASSLWGVHGYTF; v_gene: TRBV7-2; abundance: NA; j_gene: TRBJ1-2; d_gene: NA
CDR3nt: TGTGCTAGTGGTTTGCCCCCGGGACAGGGTACTTTCGAGCAGTACTTC; CDR3aa: CASGLPPGQGTFEQYF; v_gene: TRBV12-5; abundance: NA; j_gene: TRBJ2-7; d_gene: TRBD1
CDR3nt: TGTGCCAGCAGTTACGGTCTAGCGGGAGTGGAGACCCAGTACTTC; CDR3aa: CASSYGLAGVETQYF; v_gene: TRBV6-5; abundance: NA; j_gene: TRBJ2-5; d_gene: TRBD2
CDR3nt: TGCGCCAGCACGGGGGGTTCTTACAATGAGCAGTTCTTC; CDR3aa: CASTGGSYNEQFF; v_gene: TRBV4-1; abundance: NA; j_gene: TRBJ2-1; d_gene: TRBD2
CDR3nt: TGTGCCAGCAGCGTTAGCGGGGCGAACACCGGGGAGCTGTTTTTT; CDR3aa: CASSVSGANTGELFF; v_gene: TRBV9; abundance: NA; j_gene: TRBJ2-2; d_gene: TRBD2
CDR3nt: TGTGCCAGCAGCTCATCAGGGGGTCCTAATCAGCCCCAGCATTTT; CDR3aa: CASSSSGGPNQPQHF; v_gene: TRBV5-5; abundance: NA; j_gene: TRBJ1-5; d_gene: TRBD1
CDR3nt: TGTGCCAGCAGCCTACTCAGGGGGCCCAACACTGAAGCTTTCTTT; CDR3aa: CASSLLRGPNTEAFF; v_gene: TRBV5-8; abundance: once; j_gene: TRBJ1-1; d_gene: TRBD1
CDR3nt: TGTGCCAGCAAAGGAGAGGTTAACTATGGCTACACCTTC; CDR3aa: CASKGEVNYGYTF; v_gene: TRBV25-1; abundance: once; j_gene: TRBJ1-2; d_gene: NA
CDR3nt: TGTGCCAGCAGTGGAGGGACAGCTGGGGAGCAGTTCTTC; CDR3aa: CASSGGTAGEQFF; v_gene: TRBV28; abundance: NA; j_gene: TRBJ2-1; d_gene: NA
CDR3nt: TGCGCCAGCAGCTTGGAGGGGTTTGGAACAGATACGCAGTATTTT; CDR3aa: CASSLEGFGTDTQYF; v_gene: TRBV5-1; abundance: once; j_gene: TRBJ2-3; d_gene: NA
CDR3nt: TGTGCCAGCAGTACGGCAGGATACGGGGAGCTGTTTTTT; CDR3aa: CASSTAGYGELFF; v_gene: TRBV28; abundance: NA; j_gene: TRBJ2-2; d_gene: NA
CDR3nt: TGTGCCAGCAGCCCGGGGACAGGCTACGAGCAGTACTTC; CDR3aa: CASSPGTGYEQYF; v_gene: TRBV9; abundance: NA; j_gene: TRBJ2-7; d_gene: TRBD1
CDR3nt: TGCGCCAGCAGCCCGGGACTAGTGGGCTCCTACGAGCAGTACTTC; CDR3aa: CASSPGLVGSYEQYF; v_gene: TRBV4-1; abundance: NA; j_gene: TRBJ2-7; d_gene: TRBD2
CDR3nt: TGTGCCAGTAGTCTAAACCCCGGGACATCCAGCTCCTACGAGCAGTACTTC; CDR3aa: CASSLNPGTSSSYEQYF; v_gene: TRBV19; abundance: NA; j_gene: TRBJ2-7; d_gene: NA
CDR3nt: TGTGCCTGGAGTGTAGAACAGGGAAAATCAGATACGCAGTATTTT; CDR3aa: CAWSVEQGKSDTQYF; v_gene: TRBV30; abundance: NA; j_gene: TRBJ2-3; d_gene: NA
CDR3nt: TGTGCCAGCAAAAGTGTTGGTGAAGATGAGGGAATTGAGCCCCAGCATTTT; CDR3aa: CASKSVGEDEGIEPQHF; v_gene: TRBV27; abundance: NA; j_gene: TRBJ1-5; d_gene: NA
CDR3nt: TGCGCCAGCAAACCGGGACTCCTCAGCTCCTACAATGAGCAGTTCTTC; CDR3aa: CASKPGLLSSYNEQFF; v_gene: TRBV23-1; abundance: NA; j_gene: TRBJ2-1; d_gene: NA
CDR3nt: TGTGCCAGCTGGGAGGACAGGGCGGCTGGAAACACCATATATTTT; CDR3aa: CASWEDRAAGNTIYF; v_gene: TRBV19; abundance: few; j_gene: TRBJ1-3; d_gene: TRBD1
CDR3nt: TGTGCCAGTAGTTTGACGGGCTCCTACGAGCAGTACTTC; CDR3aa: CASSLTGSYEQYF; v_gene: TRBV19; abundance: NA; j_gene: TRBJ2-7; d_gene: NA
CDR3nt: TGTGCCAGCAGTCAGGAGGGTCCCCCTCTTGAGCAGTTCTTC; CDR3aa: CASSQEGPPLEQFF; v_gene: TRBV5-4; abundance: once; j_gene: TRBJ2-1; d_gene: NA
CDR3nt: TGCGCCAGCAGCGCGCAAGAAGCAGATACGCAGTATTTT; CDR3aa: CASSAQEADTQYF; v_gene: TRBV4-1; abundance: NA; j_gene: TRBJ2-3; d_gene: NA
CDR3nt: TGTGCCAGCAGCTTAGCACATGATGAGCAGTTCTTC; CDR3aa: CASSLAHDEQFF; v_gene: TRBV7-9; abundance: NA; j_gene: TRBJ2-1; d_gene: NA
CDR3nt: TGCAGCGTTAGGGGGGGCGCCGTGGGGACTGAAGCTTTCTTT; CDR3aa: CSVRGGAVGTEAFF; v_gene: TRBV29-1; abundance: NA; j_gene: TRBJ1-1; d_gene: NA
CDR3nt: TGTGCCAGCAGTCCCTGGACTAGCGGAAACCGATTACTATTCAATGAGCAGTTCTTC; CDR3aa: CASSPWTSGNRLLFNEQFF; v_gene: TRBV6-2/TRBV6-3; abundance: NA; j_gene: TRBJ2-1; d_gene: TRBD2
CDR3nt: TGTGCCAGCAGCTTAGGCTCAATCCATCCGCGGGAGAGCTCCTACGAGCAGTACTTC; CDR3aa: CASSLGSIHPRESSYEQYF; v_gene: TRBV7-8; abundance: NA; j_gene: TRBJ2-7; d_gene: TRBD2
CDR3nt: TGTGCCAGCAGCCACAGGGGTAGTCATAACACTGAAGCTTTCTTT; CDR3aa: CASSHRGSHNTEAFF; v_gene: TRBV3-1/TRBV3-2; abundance: NA; j_gene: TRBJ1-1; d_gene: NA
CDR3nt: TGTGCCAGCAGCCCCGGGGGGAGGGTTCAAGAGACCCAGTACTTC; CDR3aa: CASSPGGRVQETQYF; v_gene: TRBV7-3; abundance: NA; j_gene: TRBJ2-5; d_gene: TRBD2